This TCR beta chain was sequenced for a study of graft-versus-host responses after intestinal transplantation. The study's findings and limits: Graft-donor T cell macrochimerism coincided with high graft-versus-host to host-versus-graft clonal ratios in allografts.

This CDR3 contains 13 residues. The ends were cut back, 1 base at V and 4 bases at J, with 7 bases in the middle. In germline, CDR1 is KGHSH, CDR2 LQKENI. The repertoire was sequenced with immunoSEQ multiplex PCR; TCRdb's copy has only in-frame clones and lacks some. The sample includes over 20,000 clones, about half seen only once; the top ten take nearly 0.9%. Responders that carried the CFSE label, approximately 200,000 of them, were plated with approximately 200,000 irradiated, violet-dye-labeled stimulator cells. The specimen was alloreactive CD4+ T cells from a mixed lymphocyte reaction culture, collected before intestinal transplant. The sample's subset: CFSE-low proliferating T cells sorted from roughly 6-day pre-transplant mixed lymphocyte reaction (GvH or HvG direction). This receptor was obtained from a human patient who received an intestinal transplant. V is TRBV18 and J is TRBJ1-2; no reliable D call. Here the CDR3 DNA reads TGTGCCAGCTCACCACGACTAACCTATGGCTACACCTTC. This translates into CASSPRLTYGYTF.